This T cell receptor (beta chain) appears in the sequencing data of a study of CXCR3-negative and CXCR3-positive naive CD8 T cells. General observations from the study: For memory CD8+ cells diversity was much lower, but both naive subsets had comparably high diversity.

CDR3 length equals 15 residues. In germline, CDR1 is SEHNR, CDR2 FQNEAQ (reference sequence). A word on this clonotype: Its antigen is not identified.

Preparation of TRB cDNA libraries relied on 5' RACE carrying UMI labels. Using the 5' RACE reads, TCRdb records one entry per CDR3 protein without DNA. The sample shows 65,000 to 95,000 distinct CDR3 sequences, and around 1.4% sits with its ten largest clones. The V call is TRBV7-9, the J call TRBJ1-1. Sequencing was carried out using naive CXCR3- CD8+ T cells from blood. The subset denotes: CD45RO-CCR7+CD27+CD95- naive CD8+ T cells lacking CXCR3 (TNR3-). The origin of this receptor is a human donor in good health. Some clones in this sample may be carry-over from other donors' samples. CDR3 residues: CASSLEWGMNTEAFF.